The rows below give T cell receptor beta chains drawn from one sample of a study of tumor and adjacent non-tumor tissue in lung cancer. TCRdb reprocessed the multiplex PCR reads via MiXCR and lists one record per CDR3 protein. The sample has more than 95,000 distinct CDR3 sequences, roughly 67% seen once; the top ten hold roughly 13%. The specimen sequenced was lung tumor tissue. These receptors were obtained from a man under 40 with non-small cell lung cancer. The conserved cysteine and the conserved F or W are not part of the CDR3 here. Clone size is given for some rows only: seen once, a few or many times, or a class if the clone is expanded.

CDR3aa: ANSDSSGSTGTQY
v_gene: TRBV6-4
abundance: .
j_gene: TRBJ2-3

CDR3aa: ASSDGTETYEQY
v_gene: TRBV6-1
abundance: many
j_gene: TRBJ2-7

CDR3aa: ASSLVNLAGVYDQY
v_gene: TRBV11-2
abundance: .
j_gene: TRBJ2-7

CDR3aa: ASSFDGSAQH
v_gene: TRBV12-3/TRBV12-4
abundance: .
j_gene: TRBJ1-5

CDR3aa: VSSAEAGTGYEQY
v_gene: TRBV6-1
abundance: few
j_gene: TRBJ2-7

CDR3aa: ASSQDLWGESPPH
v_gene: TRBV4-2
abundance: .
j_gene: TRBJ1-6

CDR3aa: ASSSSGGGGGTQY
v_gene: TRBV7-7
abundance: .
j_gene: TRBJ2-5

CDR3aa: RASPLEGSNQPQH
v_gene: TRBV20-1
abundance: .
j_gene: TRBJ1-5

CDR3aa: GSSPKSGAWRLF
v_gene: TRBV11-2
abundance: few
j_gene: TRBJ2-2

CDR3aa: ARSQDVIGPWPQH
v_gene: TRBV4-1
abundance: few
j_gene: TRBJ1-5

CDR3aa: STRDRATYEQY
v_gene: TRBV20-1
abundance: .
j_gene: TRBJ2-7

CDR3aa: ACSPNRGHEQY
v_gene: TRBV11-2
abundance: .
j_gene: TRBJ2-7

CDR3aa: SAHQETQY
v_gene: TRBV20-1
abundance: .
j_gene: TRBJ2-5

CDR3aa: AGSPGPSYEQY
v_gene: TRBV6-6
abundance: many
j_gene: TRBJ2-7

CDR3aa: ASSRGPTEAF
v_gene: TRBV7-9
abundance: .
j_gene: TRBJ1-1

CDR3aa: ASSLQGEANGYT
v_gene: TRBV6-5
abundance: medium-sized
j_gene: TRBJ1-2

CDR3aa: ASSSGAGSSSYEEY
v_gene: TRBV4-1
abundance: .
j_gene: TRBJ2-7

CDR3aa: GSLTSRTVDAYEQY
v_gene: TRBV7-9
abundance: .
j_gene: TRBJ2-7

CDR3aa: ASSLSAGTPTTNEKLF
v_gene: TRBV28
abundance: .
j_gene: TRBJ1-4

CDR3aa: TSTRGSTDTQY
v_gene: TRBV11-2
abundance: .
j_gene: TRBJ2-3

CDR3aa: ATSYGGPSTDTQY
v_gene: TRBV15
abundance: .
j_gene: TRBJ2-3

CDR3aa: ASTSMNRIEQY
v_gene: TRBV6-5
abundance: once
j_gene: TRBJ2-7

CDR3aa: ASSYSMSTDTQY
v_gene: TRBV6-5
abundance: .
j_gene: TRBJ2-3

CDR3aa: ASTRFLAGLAQYHDQF
v_gene: TRBV4-1
abundance: .
j_gene: TRBJ2-1

CDR3aa: SAPVGADTQY
v_gene: TRBV20-1
abundance: many
j_gene: TRBJ2-3

CDR3aa: ANSPDWATKNIQY
v_gene: TRBV5-4
abundance: .
j_gene: TRBJ2-4

CDR3aa: SAGSGHEEY
v_gene: TRBV20-1
abundance: once
j_gene: TRBJ2-7

CDR3aa: SVSRGLYEQY
v_gene: TRBV20-1
abundance: .
j_gene: TRBJ2-7

CDR3aa: VSSNTGVSGRDEQF
v_gene: TRBV11-2
abundance: .
j_gene: TRBJ2-1

CDR3aa: SARTAGGGGGYN
v_gene: TRBV20-1
abundance: .
j_gene: TRBJ1-2

CDR3aa: ASSYTYGVRETQY
v_gene: TRBV7-2
abundance: .
j_gene: TRBJ2-5

CDR3aa: ASSYPGTGGSGGNQPQH
v_gene: TRBV6-6
abundance: .
j_gene: TRBJ1-5

CDR3aa: AISESGGNQPQH
v_gene: TRBV10-3
abundance: .
j_gene: TRBJ1-5

CDR3aa: SATPTGGYGYT
v_gene: TRBV20-1
abundance: medium-sized
j_gene: TRBJ1-2

CDR3aa: SARDQGGVRNEQF
v_gene: TRBV20-1
abundance: many
j_gene: TRBJ2-1

CDR3aa: ASSLSQGGNLPQH
v_gene: TRBV5-6
abundance: .
j_gene: TRBJ1-5

CDR3aa: ASSYRVEVGDTQY
v_gene: TRBV12-3/TRBV12-4
abundance: many
j_gene: TRBJ2-3